The sequence of this T cell receptor (beta chain) was determined in a study of shared clonotypes between healthy human individuals. Cells designated naive CD8 were CD45RO-negative and were positively selected for CCR7, with terminally differentiated effector memory CD45RA+ cells excluded. The data were produced by immunoSEQ multiplex PCR, yet TCRdb's version contains in-frame clones alone and is incomplete. The repertoire holds some 2 million clones, about 95% seen once, with less than 1.5% in the top ten. General observations from the study: Larger richness was generally estimated for naive than memory subsets.

This clone was seen just once. Its antigen is undetermined. V shed 5 bases and J 5 bases; nucleotides not matched to a gene: 6. The germline gives CDR1 SGDLS, CDR2 YYNGEE. The CDR3 covers 14 residues. Sample: naive CD8+ T cells sorted from blood. The source is a man aged 18 to 29 in good health. This rearrangement joins TRBV9 to TRBJ2-5, with TRBD1 identical over 10 bases. The CDR3 DNA follows: TGTGCCAGCAGTCGACAGGGGGCGGCGGAGACCCAGTACTTC. This gives the protein CASSRQGAAETQYF.